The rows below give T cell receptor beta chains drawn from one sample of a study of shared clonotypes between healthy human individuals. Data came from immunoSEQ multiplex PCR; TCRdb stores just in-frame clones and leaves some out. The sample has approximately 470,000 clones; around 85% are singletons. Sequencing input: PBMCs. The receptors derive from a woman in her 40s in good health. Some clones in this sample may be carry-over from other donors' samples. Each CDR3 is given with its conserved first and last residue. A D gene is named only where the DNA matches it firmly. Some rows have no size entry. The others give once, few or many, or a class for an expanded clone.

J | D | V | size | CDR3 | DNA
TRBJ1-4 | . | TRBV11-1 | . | CASSLTGGEGGEKLFF | TGTGCCAGCAGCTTGACCGGGGGCGAGGGAGGTGAAAAACTGTTTTTT
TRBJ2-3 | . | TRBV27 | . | CASSFLEGTQYF | TGTGCCAGCAGTTTTTTGGAGGGTACGCAGTATTTT
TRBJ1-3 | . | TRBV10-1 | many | CASPGDSSGNTIYF | TGCGCCAGCCCGGGGGATAGCTCTGGAAACACCATATATTTT
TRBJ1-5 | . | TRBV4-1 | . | CASSPWAPYSNQPQHF | TGCGCCAGCAGTCCATGGGCACCCTATAGCAATCAGCCCCAGCATTTT
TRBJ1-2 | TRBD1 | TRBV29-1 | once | CSVEGQGARSGYTF | TGCAGCGTTGAAGGGCAGGGGGCGCGGAGTGGCTACACCTTC
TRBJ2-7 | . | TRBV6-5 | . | CASSSDYKGSYEQYF | TGTGCCAGCAGTTCGGATTACAAGGGGTCCTACGAGCAGTACTTC
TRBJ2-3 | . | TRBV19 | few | CASSEYRDTQYF | TGTGCCAGTAGCGAATACAGAGATACGCAGTATTTT
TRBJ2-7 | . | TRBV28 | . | CASTPPGKGDEQYF | TGTGCCAGCACCCCGCCCGGGAAGGGCGACGAGCAGTACTTC
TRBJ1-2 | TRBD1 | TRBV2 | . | CASSGDRLNYGYTF | TGTGCCAGCAGTGGGGACAGATTGAACTATGGCTACACCTTC
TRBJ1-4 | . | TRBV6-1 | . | CASSEVGRLNEKLFF | TGTGCCAGCAGTGAAGTGGGGCGGCTTAATGAAAAACTGTTTTTT
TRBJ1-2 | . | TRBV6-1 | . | CASSVAGRNGYTF | TGTGCCAGCAGTGTTGCTGGACGGAATGGCTACACCTTC
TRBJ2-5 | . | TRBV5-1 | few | CASSLALIQETQYF | TGCGCCAGCAGCTTGGCCCTAATCCAAGAGACCCAGTACTTC
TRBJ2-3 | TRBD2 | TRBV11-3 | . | CASSPRLGGGRGDTQYF | TGTGCCAGCAGCCCTCGCCTTGGGGGCGGGAGGGGAGATACGCAGTATTTT
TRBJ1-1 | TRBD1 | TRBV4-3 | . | CASSQDPTGGITEAFF | TGCGCCAGCAGCCAAGACCCGACAGGGGGCATTACTGAAGCTTTCTTT
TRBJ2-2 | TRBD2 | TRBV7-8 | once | CASSLVAGVTGELFF | TGTGCCAGCAGCTTAGTAGCGGGAGTCACCGGGGAGCTGTTTTTT
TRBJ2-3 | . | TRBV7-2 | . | CASTHTTGSTDTQYF | TGTGCCAGCACCCACACAACGGGAAGCACAGATACGCAGTATTTT
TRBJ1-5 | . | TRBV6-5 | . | CASSSSGYQPQHF | TGTGCCAGCAGTAGCTCTGGATATCAGCCCCAGCATTTT
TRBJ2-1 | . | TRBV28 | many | CASRPGGDSYNEQFF | TGTGCCAGCAGGCCAGGGGGGGACTCCTACAATGAGCAGTTCTTC
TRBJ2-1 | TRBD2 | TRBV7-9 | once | CASSSLGLAGIWSNEQFF | TGTGCCAGCAGCTCGTTGGGACTAGCGGGAATCTGGTCCAATGAGCAGTTCTTC
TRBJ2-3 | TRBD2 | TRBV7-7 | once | CASSLGLAGDTQYF | TGTGCCAGCAGCTTAGGACTAGCGGGAGATACGCAGTATTTT
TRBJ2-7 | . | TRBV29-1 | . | CSVGSQGSDEQYF | TGCAGCGTTGGGAGTCAGGGTAGCGACGAGCAGTACTTC
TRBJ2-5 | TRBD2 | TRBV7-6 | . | CASSLLVGLAGVETQYF | TGTGCCAGCAGCTTACTCGTAGGACTAGCGGGAGTAGAGACCCAGTACTTC
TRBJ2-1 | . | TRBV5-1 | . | CASSLSQGGNEQFF | TGCGCCAGCAGCCTATCTCAGGGTGGCAATGAGCAGTTCTTC
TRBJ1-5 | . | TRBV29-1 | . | CSVEDSGQPQHF | TGCAGCGTCGAAGATAGCGGGCAGCCCCAGCATTTT
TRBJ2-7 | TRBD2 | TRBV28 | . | CASSSSGRAFSYEQYF | TGTGCCAGCAGTTCCAGCGGGAGGGCCTTCTCCTACGAGCAGTACTTC
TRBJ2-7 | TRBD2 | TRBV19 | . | CASSIGELAGPTYEQYF | TGTGCCAGTAGTATCGGAGAACTAGCGGGACCGACCTACGAGCAGTACTTC
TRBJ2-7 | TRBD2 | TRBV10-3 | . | CAIGLAGGTTYEQYF | TGTGCCATCGGACTAGCGGGAGGGACAACCTACGAGCAGTACTTC
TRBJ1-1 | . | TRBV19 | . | CASSIVKSTEAFF | TGTGCCAGTAGTATAGTCAAATCCACTGAAGCTTTCTTT
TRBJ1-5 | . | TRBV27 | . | CASSFSGVQPQHF | TGTGCCAGCAGTTTCTCAGGGGTTCAGCCCCAGCATTTT
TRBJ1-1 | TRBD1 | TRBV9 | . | CASSTLDRTMNTEAFF | TGTGCCAGCAGCACTCTGGACAGGACAATGAACACTGAAGCTTTCTTT
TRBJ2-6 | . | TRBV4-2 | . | CASSQDRPGANVLTF | TGTGCCAGCAGCCAAGATCGTCCTGGGGCCAACGTCCTGACTTTC
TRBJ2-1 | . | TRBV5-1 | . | CASSLGLTGYNEQFF | TGCGCCAGCAGCTTGGGGCTCACAGGATACAATGAGCAGTTCTTC
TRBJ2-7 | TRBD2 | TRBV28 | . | CASSPLRLAGYPYF | TGTGCCAGCAGTCCTCTTCGACTAGCGGGGTACCCCTACTTC
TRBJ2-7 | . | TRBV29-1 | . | CSAGWTYEQYF | TGCAGCGCCGGTTGGACCTACGAGCAGTACTTC
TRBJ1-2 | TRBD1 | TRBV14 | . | CASGDRGALRSGYTF | TGTGCCAGCGGGGACAGGGGGGCCCTCAGAAGCGGCTACACCTTC
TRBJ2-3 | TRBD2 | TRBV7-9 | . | CASSPDLAGSSTDTQYF | TGTGCCAGCAGCCCCGATTTAGCGGGGTCTAGCACAGATACGCAGTATTTT
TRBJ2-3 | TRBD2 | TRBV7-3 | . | CASSPRGAGGPGGTDTQYF | TGTGCCAGCAGCCCACGGGGCGCGGGAGGCCCGGGGGGCACAGATACGCAGTATTTT
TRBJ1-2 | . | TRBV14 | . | CASLGGNYGYTF | TGTGCCAGCCTAGGGGGAAACTATGGCTACACCTTC
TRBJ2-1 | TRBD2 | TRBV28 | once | CASRTIAGGPIYRNEQFF | TGTGCCAGCCGCACGATAGCGGGAGGGCCAATCTATAGGAATGAGCAGTTCTTC
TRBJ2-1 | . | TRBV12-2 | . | CASRLAKGRPGNEQFF | TGTGCAAGTCGCTTAGCGAAGGGAAGGCCGGGGAATGAGCAGTTCTTC
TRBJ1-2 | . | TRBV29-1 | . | CSVEWGYGYTF | TGCAGCGTTGAGTGGGGCTATGGCTACACCTTC
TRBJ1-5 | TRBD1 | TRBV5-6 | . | CASSLVGTGNHQPQHF | TGTGCCAGCAGCTTGGTAGGGACAGGGAATCATCAGCCCCAGCATTTT
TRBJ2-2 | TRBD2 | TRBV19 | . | CASRITSANTGELFF | TGTGCCAGTAGAATTACTAGCGCCAACACCGGGGAGCTGTTTTTT
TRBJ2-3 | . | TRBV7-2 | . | CASSPTPGLQYF | TGTGCCAGCAGCCCAACCCCGGGACTTCAGTATTTT
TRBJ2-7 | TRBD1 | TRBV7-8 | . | CASSQTGTADRKYF | TGTGCCAGCAGCCAGACCGGGACAGCCGACCGAAAGTACTTC
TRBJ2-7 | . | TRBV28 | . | CASSLDWQLSYEQYF | TGTGCCAGCAGTTTAGACTGGCAGCTCTCCTACGAGCAGTACTTC
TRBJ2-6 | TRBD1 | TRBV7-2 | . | CASSNRGSGANVLTF | TGTGCCAGCAGTAACAGGGGTTCTGGGGCCAACGTCCTGACTTTC
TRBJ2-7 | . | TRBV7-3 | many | CASSQGPEQVPF | TGTGCCAGCAGCCAAGGCCCCGAGCAGGTTCCCTTC
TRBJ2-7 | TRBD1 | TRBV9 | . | CASSVTQGGAEQYF | TGTGCCAGCAGCGTTACACAGGGGGGTGCCGAGCAGTACTTC
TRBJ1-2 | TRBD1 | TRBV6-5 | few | CASSRTGERGYTF | TGTGCCAGCAGTCGGACAGGGGAACGGGGCTACACCTTC
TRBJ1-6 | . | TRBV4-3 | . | CASSRKVPWDGERTPLHF | TGCGCCAGCAGCCGAAAGGTGCCCTGGGACGGAGAGAGGACACCCCTCCACTTT
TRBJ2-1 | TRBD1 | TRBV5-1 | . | CASSLQGHNEQFF | TGCGCCAGCAGCTTACAGGGGCACAATGAGCAGTTCTTC
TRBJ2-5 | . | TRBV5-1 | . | CASSSVGVKETQYF | TGCGCCAGCAGTTCGGTGGGGGTCAAAGAGACCCAGTACTTC
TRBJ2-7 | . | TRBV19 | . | CASSIGQGLNEQYF | TGTGCCAGTAGTATCGGTCAGGGTCTCAACGAGCAGTACTTC